The 5 T cell receptor beta chains below come from one sample, sequenced in a study of beta chain features in type 1 diabetes. The study reverse transcribed the entire isolated RNA, so it sequenced expressed TCRB transcripts. Assay used: immunoSEQ multiplex PCR; TCRdb lists only in-frame clones, some missing. This table has 150,000 or so clones, approximately 9.9% appearing once. Material: central memory CD4+ T cells from blood. Source of these receptors: a woman aged 18-35 years in good health.

This rearrangement joins TRBV13 to TRBJ1-1; D remains unclear. Germline CDR1 and CDR2: PRHDT and FYEKMQ (reference sequence). With 3 bases removed from V and 1 base from J, the gap between germline ends came to 6 bases. The CDR3 has 13 residues. CDR3 loop: CASSFNTNTEAFF. CDR3 nucleotides: TGTGCCAGCAGCTTTAACACGAACACTGAAGCTTTCTTT.

The J gene is TRBJ2-7, the V gene TRBV29-1, with D perhaps TRBD2 (6 bases). V lost 6 bases to trimming and J lost 7 bases, with 13 bases between them. CDR1 and CDR2 from the germline V gene are SQVTM and ANQGSEA. The CDR3 has 11 residues. The CDR3 spells CSVKEAGEQYF. For the CDR3, the DNA is TGCAGCGTCAAAGAGGCGGGGGAGCAGTACTTC.

This clone was detected only a few times. The V call is TRBV27, the J call TRBJ2-7, with TRBD1 as a possible D gene (5 bases). The germline V and J ends were trimmed by 0 bases and 2 bases, with 8 bases remaining between them. This CDR3 contains 14 residues. The germline CDR1 and CDR2 sequences are MNHEY and SMNVEV (reference sequence). The CDR3 DNA reads as TGTGCCAGCAGTTTATCAGGGGTTGCCTACGAGCAGTACTTC. Translated: CASSLSGVAYEQYF.

The sample holds a few counts of this clone. V and J are TRBV5-6 and TRBJ1-1; D gene unclear. Trimming took off 0 bases at V and 1 base at J, with 7 bases between the two ends. Germline V gives CDR1 SGHDT, CDR2 YYEEEE. The CDR3 runs 14 residues. CDR3 nucleotide sequence: TGTGCCAGCAGCTTGGTATCGGGGAACACTGAAGCTTTCTTT. Amino acid sequence: CASSLVSGNTEAFF.

There are a few counts of this clone. The chain recombines TRBV18 with TRBJ2-1; a weak D match, TRBD2 (6 bases). Deletions cut 3 bases from V and 3 bases from J, with 6 bases between. Germline V gives CDR1 KGHSH, CDR2 LQKENI. The CDR3 loop spans 13 amino acids. The CDR3 bases are TGTGCCAGCTCACCGCGGGACTACAATGAGCAGTTCTTC. It translates to CASSPRDYNEQFF.